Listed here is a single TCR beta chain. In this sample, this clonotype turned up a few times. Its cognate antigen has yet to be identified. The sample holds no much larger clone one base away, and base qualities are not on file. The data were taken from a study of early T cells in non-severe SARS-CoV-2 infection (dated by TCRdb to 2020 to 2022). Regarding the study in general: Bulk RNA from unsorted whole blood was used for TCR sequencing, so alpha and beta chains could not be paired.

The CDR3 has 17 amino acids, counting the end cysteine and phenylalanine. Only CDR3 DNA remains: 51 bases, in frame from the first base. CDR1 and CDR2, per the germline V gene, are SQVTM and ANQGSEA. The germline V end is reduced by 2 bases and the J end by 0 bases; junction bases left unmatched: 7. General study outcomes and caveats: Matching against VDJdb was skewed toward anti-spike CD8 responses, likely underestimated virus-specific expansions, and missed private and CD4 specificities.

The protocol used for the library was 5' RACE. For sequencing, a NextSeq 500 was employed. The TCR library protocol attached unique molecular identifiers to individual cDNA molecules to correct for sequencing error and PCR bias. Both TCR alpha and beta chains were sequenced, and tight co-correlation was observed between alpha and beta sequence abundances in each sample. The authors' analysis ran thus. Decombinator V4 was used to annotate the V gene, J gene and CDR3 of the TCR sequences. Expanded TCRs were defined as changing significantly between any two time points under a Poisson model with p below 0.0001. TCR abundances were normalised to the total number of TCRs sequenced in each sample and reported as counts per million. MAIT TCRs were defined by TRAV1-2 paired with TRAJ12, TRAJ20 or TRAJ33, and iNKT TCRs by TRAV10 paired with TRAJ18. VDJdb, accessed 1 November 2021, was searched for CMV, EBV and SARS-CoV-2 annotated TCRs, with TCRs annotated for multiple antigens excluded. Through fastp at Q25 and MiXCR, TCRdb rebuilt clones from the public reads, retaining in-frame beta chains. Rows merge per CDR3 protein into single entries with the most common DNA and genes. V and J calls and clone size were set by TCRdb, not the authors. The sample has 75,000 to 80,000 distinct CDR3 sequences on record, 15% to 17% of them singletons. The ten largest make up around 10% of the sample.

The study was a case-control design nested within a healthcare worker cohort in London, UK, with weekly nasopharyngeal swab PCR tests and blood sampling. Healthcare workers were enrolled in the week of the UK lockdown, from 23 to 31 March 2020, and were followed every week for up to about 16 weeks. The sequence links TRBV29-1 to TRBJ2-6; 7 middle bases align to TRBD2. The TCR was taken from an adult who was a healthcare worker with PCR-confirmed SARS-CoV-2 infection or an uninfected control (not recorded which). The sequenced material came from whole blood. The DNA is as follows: TGCAGCGTTGAATTGGGTGGCGGGAGCTCTGGGGCCAACGTCCTGACTTTC. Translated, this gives CSVELGGGSSGANVLTF.